A single sample gave rise to the 4 T cell receptor beta chains below, sequenced in a study of tumor and adjacent non-tumor tissue in lung cancer. No cell sorting was done before RNA was extracted from the tissue. Three rounds of nested PCR, following a modified ARM-PCR protocol, produced the TCRbeta library. A single record per CDR3 protein comes from TCRdb applying MiXCR to the multiplex PCR reads. The data show 60,000 to 95,000 distinct CDR3 sequences, around 74% seen once. Sequencing used lung tumor tissue. These receptors were taken from a woman aged 45-60 years with non-small cell lung cancer.

This clonotype was observed once. A much larger clone sits a single nucleotide away, making a read error possible. The CDR3 end shows no conserved phenylalanine or tryptophan, and so a read error is likely. This chain links TRBV24-1 with TRBJ2-1, with 7 bases matching TRBD1. Germline-derived CDR1 and CDR2 are KGHDR and SFDVKD. The length of the CDR3 is 14 residues. Unmatched junction bases numbered 8, after V lost 4 bases and J lost 9 bases. The CDR3 here is CATSDLTGYGEQFL. CDR3 DNA: TGTGCCACCAGTGACCTGACAGGGTATGGTGAGCAGTTCCTC.

As for this clonotype: It is likely a read error, because the conserved phenylalanine at the end of the CDR3 is missing. The chain uses TRBV24-1 and TRBJ1-5; a possible D gene is TRBD1 (5 bases). There are 15 residues in the CDR3. Germline V gene lookup returns CDR1 KGHDR and CDR2 SFDVKD. DNA of the CDR3: TGTGTCACCAGTGCTGGACACAATAGCAATCAGCCCCAGCATTTA. The encoded protein is CVTSAGHNSNQPQHL.

This sequence joins TRBV25-1 and TRBJ2-5; no reliable D call. This CDR3 is 14 amino acids long. V was pared by 3 bases and J by 5 bases, with 13 bases between. Germline V gene sequence: CDR1 MGHDK, CDR2 SYGVNS. CDR3 coding DNA: TGTGCCAGCAGTGACCCGGACGGGCGGGAGACCCAGTACTTC. It codes for CASSDPDGRETQYF.

This clonotype was seen at least ten times. The chain couples TRBV5-1 to TRBJ1-5, with TRBD1 identical over 9 bases. V was pared by 4 bases and J by 2 bases, with 4 bases of the junction left unmatched. Per the germline V gene, CDR1 is SGHRS and CDR2 is YFSETQ. CDR3 length equals 15 residues. CDR3 amino acids: CASSTGQGGNQPQHF. As DNA, the CDR3 is TGCGCCAGCAGCACGGGACAGGGCGGCAATCAGCCCCAGCATTTT.